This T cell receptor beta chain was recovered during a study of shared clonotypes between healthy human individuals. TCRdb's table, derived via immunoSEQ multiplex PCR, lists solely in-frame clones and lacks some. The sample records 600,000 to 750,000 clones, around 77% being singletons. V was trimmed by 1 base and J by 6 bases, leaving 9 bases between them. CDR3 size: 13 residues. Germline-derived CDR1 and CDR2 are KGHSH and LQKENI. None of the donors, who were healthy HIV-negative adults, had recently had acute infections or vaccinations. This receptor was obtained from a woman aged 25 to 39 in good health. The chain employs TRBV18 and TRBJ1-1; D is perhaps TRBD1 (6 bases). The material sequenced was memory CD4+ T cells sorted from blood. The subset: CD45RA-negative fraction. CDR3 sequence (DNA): TGTGCCAGCTCACCACTGGGGGCTTCTGAAGCTTTCTTT. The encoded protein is CASSPLGASEAFF.